In this sample, the clone carrying this T cell receptor beta chain turned up a few times. Unmatched junction bases numbered 8, after V lost 8 bases and J lost 5 bases. CDR1 and CDR2 from the germline V gene are MNHEY and SMNVEV (reference sequence). This CDR3 contains 14 residues. Using its own MiXCR run on the RT-PCR reads, TCRdb lists one record per CDR3 protein. This sample carries more than 600,000 distinct CDR3 sequences, 12% to 15% of them seen once, and the ten largest clones take 3.6%. This clonotype originated in a female donor in good health, serving as a healthy control. The sample consisted of memory CD4+ T cells from blood. The chain has TRBV27 and TRBJ2-1, with 8 bases identical to TRBD1. CDR3 in amino acids: CASYRDRNNNEQFF. In DNA, the CDR3 is TGTGCCAGCTACCGGGACAGGAACAACAATGAGCAGTTCTTC.